This TCR beta chain was identified in a study of T cell repertoires in cytomegalovirus infection. As concerns this clonotype: The antigen is undetermined.

Study conclusions and caveats: In two of eight donors, the top clonotype was HLA-C-restricted CMV-specific.

A single record per CDR3 protein comes from TCRdb applying MiXCR to the reads. The table lists approximately 590,000 distinct CDR3 sequences, 40% of them singletons. With 1 base removed from V and 0 bases from J, the gap between germline ends came to 18 bases. The V gene's germline CDR1 is SGHVS and CDR2 FQNEAQ. The CDR3 runs 19 residues. This sequence was found in a human donor in good health (CMV status not recorded). Some clones in this sample may be carry-over from other donors' samples. This specimen was cultured PBMCs, taken from culture after CMV antigen stimulation. This chain connects TRBV7-8 to TRBJ1-4; D is unclear. CDR3 sequence reads: CASSLGPILMAATNEKLFF. For the CDR3, the DNA is TGTGCCAGCAGCTTAGGGCCGATCCTCATGGCTGCAACTAATGAAAAACTGTTTTTT.